This TCR beta chain was recorded in a study of low-dose radiotherapy and immunotherapy resistance in tumors. This clonotype was seen at least ten times. Time point meaning: after trial treatment. The treatment here: LDRT plus nivolumab, ipilimumab, low-dose cyclophosphamide and aspirin (RACIN trial). Donors received a regimen that comprised nivolumab, ipilimumab, aspirin, low-dose cyclophosphamide and low-dose radiotherapy. Eligibility criteria specified advanced solid malignancies devoid of tumor-infiltrating lymphocytes. Gene-specific TRAV and TRBV primers were used for first-strand cDNA, covering alpha and beta chains. TCRs underwent around 20 PCR cycles of amplification with a constant-region primer and V-primer adapter. In TCRdb, the reads were re-called with MiXCR into one record per CDR3 protein. The sample consists of 30,000 to 45,000 distinct CDR3 sequences, more than 20% of them appearing once.

The material sequenced was PBMCs, taken after low-dose radiotherapy plus immunotherapy. This clonotype was obtained from a female donor with ovarian cancer.

In nucleotides, the CDR3 is TGTGCCAGCATTAGCGGGGGGCGAGGCACCGGGGAGCTGTTTTTT. Encoded protein: CASISGGRGTGELFF. The V gene is TRBV2, the J gene TRBJ2-2; 10 nucleotides match TRBD2. Germline CDR1 SNHLY, CDR2 FYNNEI. CDR3 length equals 15 residues. V lost 7 bases and J lost 4; bases outside the gene matches: 6. Combining the CDR3 with reference TRBV2 and TRBJ2-2 gives the whole variable domain EPEVTQTPSHQVTQMGQEVILRCVPISNHLYFYWYRQILGQKVEFLVSFYNNEISEKSEIFDDQFSVERPDGSNFTLKIRSTKLEDSAMYFCASISGGRGTGELFFGEGSRLTVL.